The T cell receptor beta chain under discussion was sequenced for a study of T cells in Graves' hyperthyroidism and ophthalmopathy. This clonotype has a count of ten or more. No ophthalmopathy progression within 18 months constituted stable Graves' hyperthyroidism. The study left out patients who had uncontrolled infection, other autoimmune disease, pregnancy or lactation. What was amplified from RNA transcripts were TCR beta CDR3 regions. Initially, a first-round RT-PCR of the TCR CDR3 employed the HTBI primer set. TCRdb processed the multiplex PCR reads anew with MiXCR; each CDR3 protein has one entry. The table records roughly 380,000 distinct CDR3 sequences, over 11% of them present only once. The CDR3 loop spans 11 amino acids. Per germline, CDR1 GTSNPN and CDR2 SVGIG (reference sequence). Trimming took off 3 bases at V and 7 bases at J, with 9 bases between the two ends.

The source is a woman aged 60-75 years with Graves' hyperthyroidism. This chain uses TRBV30 with TRBJ1-1; the D is unclear. Sequenced material: blood. CDR3 sequence: CAWSVMSEAFF. The CDR3 nucleotides read TGTGCCTGGAGCGTCATGAGTGAAGCTTTCTTT.